These T cell receptor beta chains were read from a single sample in a study of response to subunit inactivated influenza vaccine. TCRdb reanalysed the RT-PCR reads using MiXCR and keeps one entry per CDR3 protein. This repertoire shows some 500,000 distinct CDR3 sequences, 16% found once; its top ten account for less than 4%. Specimen: CD4+ T cells sorted from PBMCs, collected less than 30 months after vaccination. These receptors were collected from a man between 50 and 75 years old who received an inactivated influenza vaccine. Both conserved end residues are part of each CDR3. A D gene is named only where the DNA matches it firmly. Size is stated for part of the rows, as once, few or many counts, or as a class when the clone is expanded.

v_call	j_call	clone_size	d_call	cdr3_aa	cdr3_nt
TRBV15	TRBJ1-5	few	TRBD1	CATSRPGTENQPQHF	TGTGCCACCAGCAGACCCGGGACAGAGAATCAGCCCCAGCATTTT
TRBV20-1	TRBJ2-3	few	-	CSASGIGSTDTQYF	TGCAGTGCTAGTGGGATCGGGAGTACGGATACGCAGTATTTT
TRBV20-1	TRBJ2-7	many	TRBD2	CSATRALFSGGSYEQYF	TGCAGTGCTACCAGAGCCCTCTTTAGCGGGGGTAGCTACGAGCAGTACTTC
TRBV9	TRBJ2-3	once	TRBD2	CASSVSGRAADTQYF	TGTGCCAGCAGCGTTAGCGGGAGGGCTGCAGATACGCAGTATTTT
TRBV5-1	TRBJ2-4	few	TRBD1	CASRLGDSAMIQYF	TGCGCCAGCAGACTTGGGGACAGTGCTATGATTCAGTACTTC
TRBV5-1	TRBJ1-2	few	-	CASSLSSGPDSGYTF	TGCGCCAGCAGCTTGTCATCGGGCCCGGACAGTGGCTACACCTTC
TRBV2	TRBJ2-7	many	-	CASKADSYEQYF	TGTGCCAGCAAAGCGGACTCCTACGAGCAGTACTTC
TRBV7-2	TRBJ2-1	-	TRBD2	CASSGPSGGANEQFF	TGTGCCAGCAGCGGCCCTAGCGGGGGGGCCAATGAGCAGTTCTTC
TRBV30	TRBJ2-1	-	TRBD1	CAWSGTGTGKYNEQFF	TGTGCCTGGAGTGGGACCGGGACAGGGAAGTACAATGAGCAGTTCTTC
TRBV5-6	TRBJ2-7	-	TRBD2	CASSFSGSGYEQYF	TGTGCCAGCAGCTTTAGCGGGAGCGGCTACGAGCAGTACTTC
TRBV3-1	TRBJ2-1	few	-	CASSGGLSYNEQFF	TGTGCCAGCAGCGGTGGCCTGTCCTACAATGAGCAGTTCTTC
TRBV14	TRBJ2-1	-	-	CASSHEARVINEQFF	TGTGCCAGCAGCCACGAGGCGAGGGTTATCAATGAGCAGTTCTTC
TRBV28	TRBJ2-1	-	TRBD1	CASAGQGRNEQFF	TGTGCCAGCGCCGGACAGGGTCGCAATGAGCAGTTCTTC
TRBV2	TRBJ2-5	few	TRBD2	CASSEGLAEWETQYF	TGTGCCAGCAGTGAGGGACTAGCTGAGTGGGAGACCCAGTACTTC
TRBV20-1	TRBJ2-1	few	TRBD2	CSAYEGLAGSYNEQFF	TGCAGTGCTTACGAGGGACTAGCGGGGTCCTACAATGAGCAGTTCTTC
TRBV18	TRBJ2-1	few	-	CASSPSSRSSYNEQFF	TGTGCCAGCTCACCATCCTCGAGAAGCTCCTACAATGAGCAGTTCTTC
TRBV12-3/TRBV12-4	TRBJ2-3	-	-	CASSLTATDTQYF	TGTGCCAGCAGTTTGACAGCCACAGATACGCAGTATTTT
TRBV6-1	TRBJ2-3	few	-	CASSTAWPADTQYF	TGTGCCAGCAGTACCGCATGGCCCGCAGATACGCAGTATTTT